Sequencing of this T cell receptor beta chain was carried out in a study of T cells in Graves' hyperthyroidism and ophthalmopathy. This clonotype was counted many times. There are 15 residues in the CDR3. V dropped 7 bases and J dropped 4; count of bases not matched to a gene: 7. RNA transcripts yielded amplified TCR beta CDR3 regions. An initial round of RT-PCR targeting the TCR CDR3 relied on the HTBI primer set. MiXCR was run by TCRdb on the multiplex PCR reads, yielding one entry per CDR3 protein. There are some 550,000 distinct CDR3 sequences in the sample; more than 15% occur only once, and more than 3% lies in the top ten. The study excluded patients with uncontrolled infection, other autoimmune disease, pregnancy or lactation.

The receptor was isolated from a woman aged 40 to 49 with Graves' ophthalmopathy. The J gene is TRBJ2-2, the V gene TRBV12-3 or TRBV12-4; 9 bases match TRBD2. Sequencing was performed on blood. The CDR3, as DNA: TGTGCCAGCACCACGCGGGAGGGTGGCACCGGGGAGCTGTTTTTT. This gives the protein CASTTREGGTGELFF.